This TCR beta chain comes out of a study of T cells expressing NK-cell markers. Whole-study context: Source material for TCR beta repertoires consisted of sorted CD3+CD56+NKG2C+, CD3+CD56+NKG2C- and CD3+CD56-NKG2C+ T cells. Findings and limits, study-wide: In roughly 6 donors, dominant CD3+CD56+NKG2C+ clones formed about 1.0-7.5% of CD8+ cells.

TCRdb re-analyzed the 5' RACE reads; it lists each CDR3 protein once, without DNA. This listing includes about 440,000 distinct CDR3 sequences. Note on this clonotype: Its antigen remains unknown.

The CDR3 spans 18 residues. Germline values: CDR1 MNHEY, CDR2 SMNVEV (reference sequence). Sequencing was performed on blood T cells: a sorted CD56 or NKG2C T cell subset, CD4+ or CD8+ T cells, or bulk PBMC T cells (not recorded which). V gene TRBV27 combines with J gene TRBJ1-6; checking the TCRdb D call of TRBD1 is not possible without DNA. The clonotype originates from a woman between 18 and 70 years old in good health. CDR3 sequence: CASSLSAVGQVFNSPLHF.